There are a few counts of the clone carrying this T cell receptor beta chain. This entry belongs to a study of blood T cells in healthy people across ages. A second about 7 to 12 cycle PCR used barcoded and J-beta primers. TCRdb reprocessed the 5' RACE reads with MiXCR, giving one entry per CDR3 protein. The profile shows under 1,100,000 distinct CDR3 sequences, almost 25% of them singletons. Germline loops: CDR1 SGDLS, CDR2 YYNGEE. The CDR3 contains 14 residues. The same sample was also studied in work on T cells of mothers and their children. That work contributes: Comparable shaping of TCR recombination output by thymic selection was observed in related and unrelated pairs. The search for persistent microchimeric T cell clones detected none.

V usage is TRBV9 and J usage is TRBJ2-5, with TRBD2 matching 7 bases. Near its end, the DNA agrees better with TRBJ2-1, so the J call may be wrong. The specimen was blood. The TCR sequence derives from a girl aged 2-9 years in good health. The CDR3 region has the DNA TGTGCCAGCAGCGTGGAGGTGGCAGCGGGGGAGCAGTTCTTC. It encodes CASSVEVAAGEQFF.